The clone carrying this T cell receptor (beta chain) turned up a few times. What it binds is not known. In TCRdb, the 5' RACE reads were re-called with MiXCR into one record per CDR3 protein. The sample carries tens of thousands of distinct CDR3 sequences, 20% to 25% recorded once. The data are from a study of T-cell memory formation after mild COVID-19. Study-level information: Largely, TCR clusters stayed within a single donor. Whole-study findings and limits: The study detected some responding clones in pre-infection memory, suggesting cross-reactive memory joined.

V lost 3 bases to trimming and J lost 7 bases; unmatched junction nucleotides: 12. The CDR3 spans 16 residues. Germline V gene data show CDR1 as SGHVS and CDR2 as FNYEAQ. The chain recombines TRBV7-6 with TRBJ1-1; 9 bases are a match to TRBD1. This TCR derives from a young man who had mild COVID-19 (a few samples of this study predate the infection). Cell type and time point are not known. The source material was PBMCs or a T cell subset sorted from them (not recorded which). Here the CDR3 reads CASSLGPGTGIGEAFF. CDR3 coding DNA: TGTGCCAGCAGCTTGGGACCCGGGACAGGGATAGGTGAAGCTTTCTTT. Looking up the rest from reference TRBV7-6 and TRBJ1-1 gives the full variable domain: GAGVSQSPRYKVTKRGQDVALRCDPISGHVSLYWYRQALGQGPEFLTYFNYEAQQDKSGLPNDRFSAERPEGSISTLTIQRTEQRDSAMYRCASSLGPGTGIGEAFFGQGTRLTVV.